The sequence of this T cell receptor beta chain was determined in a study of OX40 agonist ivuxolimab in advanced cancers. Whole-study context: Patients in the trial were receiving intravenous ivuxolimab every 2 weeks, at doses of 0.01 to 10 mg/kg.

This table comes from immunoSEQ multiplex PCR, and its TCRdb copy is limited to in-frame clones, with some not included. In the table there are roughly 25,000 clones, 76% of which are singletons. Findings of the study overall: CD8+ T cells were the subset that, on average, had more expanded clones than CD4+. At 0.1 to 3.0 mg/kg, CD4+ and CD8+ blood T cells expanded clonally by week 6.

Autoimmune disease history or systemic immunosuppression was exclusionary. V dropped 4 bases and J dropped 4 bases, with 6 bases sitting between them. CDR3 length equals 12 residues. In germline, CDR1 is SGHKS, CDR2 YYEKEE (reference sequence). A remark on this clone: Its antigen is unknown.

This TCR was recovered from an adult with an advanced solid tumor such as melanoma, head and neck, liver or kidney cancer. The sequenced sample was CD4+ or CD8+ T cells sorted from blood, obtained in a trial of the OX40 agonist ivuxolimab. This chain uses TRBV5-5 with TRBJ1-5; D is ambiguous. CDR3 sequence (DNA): TGTGCCAGCAGCGCCGAAAATCAGCCCCAGCATTTT. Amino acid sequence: CASSAENQPQHF.